Sequencing of this T cell receptor beta chain was carried out in a study of beta chain features in type 1 diabetes. The CDR3 extends over 13 amino acids. In germline, CDR1 is SGDLS, CDR2 YYNGEE. V was cut by 2 bases and J by 6 bases, with 10 bases left in between. Every isolated RNA sample was fully reverse transcribed, so sequencing captured expressed TCRB transcripts. Only in-frame clones appear in the TCRdb table, and some are missing; sequencing was by immunoSEQ multiplex PCR. The sample consists of around 600,000 clones, approximately 13% of them appearing once. Points on this clone: The antigen is not known.

Isolation of CD4+ naive, central memory, regulatory and stem cell-like memory cells was achieved by sorting via CD45RO/CCR7/CD25/CD127/CD95/CD27. General study points: Shorter templates might be favored by PCR, equally in patients and controls. Among patients with Type 1 diabetes, TCRB CDR3s were moderately but significantly shorter in every one of the four CD4+ subsets. Patients showed naive, central memory and Treg TCRB repertoires that appeared more similar than those of healthy donors.

This clonotype was sampled from a man aged 25-40 years with type 1 diabetes. The V call is TRBV9, the J call TRBJ2-3; no clear D. The sample was naive CD4+ T cells from blood. The DNA of the CDR3 is TGTGCCAGCAGCGTTGAGTGGGCCGATACGCAGTATTTT. Protein sequence: CASSVEWADTQYF.